This T cell receptor (beta chain) was profiled in a study of T cell responses to AZD1222 COVID-19 vaccine. Whole-study findings and limits: Distributed over spike, vaccine-associated CD4 TCRs predominated at 160-218 and 743-854. Possibly, clonal diversity was underestimated; donors were largely white British and included more females.

Data came from immunoSEQ multiplex PCR; TCRdb stores just in-frame clones and leaves some out. Here the sample spans roughly 150,000 clones, about 89% being singletons. With regard to this clone: What it binds is unknown.

The clonotype originates from an adult in good health. The sequences come from peripheral blood, collected on day 0 of AZD1222 vaccination.

CDR3 loop: CASSLGTGAYNSPLHF. The CDR3 region has the DNA TGCGCCAGCAGCTTGGGGACAGGGGCCTATAATTCACCCCTCCACTTT. J is TRBJ1-6 and V is TRBV5-1; TRBD1 matches 9 bases. The V and J ends lost 0 bases and 2 bases, in that order; junction bases with no gene match: 0. CDR3 length equals 16 residues. The germline CDR1 and CDR2 sequences are SGHRS and YFSETQ.